This TCR beta chain was profiled in a study of cytotoxic CD8 clonotypes in ibrutinib-treated CLL. Study-wide findings and caveats: Progressing patients had sampling times that differed from those of sustained-remission patients. Clonotypes that were public were uncommon, and they contracted or stayed stable on treatment.

As to this clone: Its antigen is still unknown.

TCRdb keeps only in-frame clones here, not all; method: immunoSEQ multiplex PCR. Here the sample spans 110,000 to 150,000 clones, about three quarters being singletons. This specimen consisted of PBMCs, obtained after 24 months of ibrutinib treatment. This TCR derives from a human donor with chronic lymphocytic leukemia.

The CDR3 reads CASNPGTGDNEQFF. CDR3 nucleotides: TGCGCCAGCAACCCCGGGACAGGGGACAATGAGCAGTTCTTC. This chain links TRBV23-1 with TRBJ2-1; TRBD1 matches at 10 bases. TRBV23-1 is noted as an ORF with a role that remains uncertain. The CDR3 totals 14 residues. The V and J ends lost 7 bases and 5 bases, in that order; junction bases with no gene match: 5.